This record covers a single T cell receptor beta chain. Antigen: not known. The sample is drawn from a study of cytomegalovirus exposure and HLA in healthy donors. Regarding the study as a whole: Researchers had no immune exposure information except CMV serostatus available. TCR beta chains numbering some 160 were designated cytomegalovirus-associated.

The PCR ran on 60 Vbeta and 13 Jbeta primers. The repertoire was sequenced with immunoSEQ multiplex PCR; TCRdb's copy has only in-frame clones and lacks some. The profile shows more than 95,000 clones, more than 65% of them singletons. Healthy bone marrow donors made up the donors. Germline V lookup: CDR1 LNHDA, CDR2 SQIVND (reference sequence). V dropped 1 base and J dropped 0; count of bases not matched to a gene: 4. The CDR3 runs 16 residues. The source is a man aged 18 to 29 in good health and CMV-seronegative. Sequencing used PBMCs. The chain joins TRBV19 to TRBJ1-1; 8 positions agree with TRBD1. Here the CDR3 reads CASSIGYRGMNTEAFF. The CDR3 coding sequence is TGTGCCAGTAGTATAGGATACAGGGGGATGAACACTGAAGCTTTCTTT.